Listed below are T cell receptor beta chains from one sample, sequenced in a study of blood T cell repertoires in COVID-19. TCRdb's table, derived via immunoSEQ multiplex PCR, lists solely in-frame clones and lacks some. The sample shows around 260,000 clones, 80% to 90% of them seen only once. Sequenced input: peripheral blood. The receptors come from a man aged 55 to 70 with acute or convalescent COVID-19. CDR3s include the opening cysteine and the closing phenylalanine or tryptophan. Each record gives: D gene, J gene, V gene, clone size, CDR3 DNA, CDR3 protein. A D gene is named only where the DNA matches it firmly. Size is omitted from some rows. Given values are once, few, many or a class for expanded clones.

-,TRBJ2-7,TRBV29-1,-,TGCAGCGTTGAAGGAACACGGAGGGGCGAGCAGTACTTC,CSVEGTRRGEQYF
-,TRBJ1-1,TRBV5-1,-,TGCGCCAGCAGCAGCACGAGAGGCACTGAAGCTTTCTTT,CASSSTRGTEAFF
TRBD2,TRBJ2-1,TRBV29-1,-,TGCAGCGTTGGCGGGGGATACAATGAGCAGTTCTTC,CSVGGGYNEQFF
-,TRBJ2-7,TRBV6-5,-,TGTGCCAGCAGTCCACAAAGACAGGTCTCCTACGAGCAGTACTTC,CASSPQRQVSYEQYF
-,TRBJ1-5,TRBV30,-,TGTGCCTGGAGTCAAGCGGGTAAGCCCCAGCATTTT,CAWSQAGKPQHF
TRBD1,TRBJ1-6,TRBV2,-,TGTGCCAGCAGTGAAAGGGACAGGGCAGGTCCCCTCCACTTT,CASSERDRAGPLHF
TRBD1,TRBJ2-7,TRBV28,-,TGTGCCAGCAGTTTAGGCGCCCTCGGACAGGGGAAGGTCTACGAGCAGTACTTC,CASSLGALGQGKVYEQYF
TRBD1,TRBJ1-2,TRBV25-1,-,TGTGCCAGCGGGCAGGGGGGCGGCGGCTACACCTTC,CASGQGGGGYTF
TRBD2,TRBJ2-2,TRBV5-4,-,TGTGCCAGCAGCGCTCTAGCGGTCACCGGGGAGCTGTTTTTT,CASSALAVTGELFF
TRBD2,TRBJ2-3,TRBV7-3,-,TGTGCCAGCAGCTTAACTGGCCTAGCGGGCGCCGATACGCAGTATTTT,CASSLTGLAGADTQYF
TRBD1,TRBJ2-3,TRBV3-1/TRBV3-2,-,TGTGCCAGCAGTTCTCGTGACAGGGGGCTTACAGATACGCAGTATTTT,CASSSRDRGLTDTQYF
-,TRBJ2-7,TRBV7-9,-,TGTGCCAGCAGCCGGGGTATCTACGAGCAGTACTTC,CASSRGIYEQYF
-,TRBJ2-7,TRBV6-5,once,TGTGCCAGCAGTCAACAGGCTGGGGATTCCTACGAGCAGTACTTC,CASSQQAGDSYEQYF
-,TRBJ1-2,TRBV6-5,few,TGTGCCAGCAGTTACTCGGGAGGGGGACGTGGCTACACCTTC,CASSYSGGGRGYTF
-,TRBJ1-2,TRBV30,-,TGTGCCTGGAGTTCCCCAGGGCAGGCGTACTATGGCTACACCTTC,CAWSSPGQAYYGYTF
TRBD1,TRBJ1-5,TRBV6-5,-,TGTGCCAGCAGACCCCAGGGGGGCGCAGAGCAGCCCCAGCATTTT,CASRPQGGAEQPQHF
TRBD2,TRBJ2-5,TRBV11-2,-,TGTGCCAGCAGGGATTTCGGGAGGCAAGAGACCCAGTACTTC,CASRDFGRQETQYF
TRBD1,TRBJ1-4,TRBV7-9,-,TGTGCCAGCAGCCACCGGGACAGACATGAAAAACTGTTTTTT,CASSHRDRHEKLFF
-,TRBJ1-3,TRBV5-1,-,TGCGCCAGCAGCCTGGCAAGGGCGGGTGGAAACACCATATATTTT,CASSLARAGGNTIYF
-,TRBJ2-5,TRBV12-3/TRBV12-4,-,TGTGCCAGCAGTTTCTCGGAGACCCAGTACTTC,CASSFSETQYF
TRBD1,TRBJ1-3,TRBV19,-,TGTGCCAGCACCCGGACAGGGGATGGAAACACCATATATTTT,CASTRTGDGNTIYF
-,TRBJ1-1,TRBV6-1,-,TGTGCCAGCAGTGAAGCTGAGGGTTTGCAAGCTTTCTTT,CASSEAEGLQAFF
TRBD1,TRBJ1-1,TRBV4-1,-,TGCGCCAGCAGCCCTCAGACAGGGGGAAACACTGAAGCTTTCTTT,CASSPQTGGNTEAFF
-,TRBJ1-2,TRBV27,-,TGTGCCAGCAGAGACGGGTATGGCTACACCTTC,CASRDGYGYTF
TRBD2,TRBJ2-7,TRBV7-9,-,TGTGCCAGCAGCCCGACTAGCGGGGGGACTACCTACGAGCAGTACTTC,CASSPTSGGTTYEQYF